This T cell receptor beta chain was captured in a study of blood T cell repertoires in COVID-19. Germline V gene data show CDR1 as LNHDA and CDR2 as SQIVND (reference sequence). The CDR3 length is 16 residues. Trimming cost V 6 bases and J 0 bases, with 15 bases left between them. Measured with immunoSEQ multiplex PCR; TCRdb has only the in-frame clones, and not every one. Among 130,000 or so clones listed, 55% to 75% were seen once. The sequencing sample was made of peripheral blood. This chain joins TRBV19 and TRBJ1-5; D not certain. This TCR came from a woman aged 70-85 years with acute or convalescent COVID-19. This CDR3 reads CASSLGLRSSNQPQHF. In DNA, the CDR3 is TGTGCCAGTAGCCTGGGTTTAAGGAGTAGCAATCAGCCCCAGCATTTT.